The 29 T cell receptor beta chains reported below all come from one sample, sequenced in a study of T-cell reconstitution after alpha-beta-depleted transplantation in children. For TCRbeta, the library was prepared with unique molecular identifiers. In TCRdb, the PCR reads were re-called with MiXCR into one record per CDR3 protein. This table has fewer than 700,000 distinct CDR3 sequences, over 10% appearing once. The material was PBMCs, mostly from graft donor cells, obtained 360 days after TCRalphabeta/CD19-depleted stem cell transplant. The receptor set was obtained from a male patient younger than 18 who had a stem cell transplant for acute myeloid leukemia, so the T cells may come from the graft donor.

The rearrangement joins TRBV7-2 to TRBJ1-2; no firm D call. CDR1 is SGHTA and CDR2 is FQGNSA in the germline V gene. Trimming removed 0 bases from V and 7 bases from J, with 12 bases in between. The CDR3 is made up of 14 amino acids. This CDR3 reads CASSLALSRFGYTF. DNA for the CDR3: TGTGCCAGCAGCTTAGCCCTGTCGAGGTTTGGCTACACCTTC.

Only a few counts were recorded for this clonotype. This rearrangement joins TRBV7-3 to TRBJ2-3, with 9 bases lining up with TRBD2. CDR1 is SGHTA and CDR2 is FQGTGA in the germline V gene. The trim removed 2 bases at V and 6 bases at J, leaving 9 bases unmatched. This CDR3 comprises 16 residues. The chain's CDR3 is CASSLLASGVLDTQYF. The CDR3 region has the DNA TGTGCCAGCAGCTTATTGGCTAGCGGGGTTCTGGATACGCAGTATTTT.

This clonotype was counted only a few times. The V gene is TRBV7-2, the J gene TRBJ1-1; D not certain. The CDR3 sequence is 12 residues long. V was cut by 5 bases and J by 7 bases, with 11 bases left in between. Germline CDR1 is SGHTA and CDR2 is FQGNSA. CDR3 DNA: TGTGCCAGCAGCCAAATCTTAAGTGAAGCTTTCTTT. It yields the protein CASSQILSEAFF.

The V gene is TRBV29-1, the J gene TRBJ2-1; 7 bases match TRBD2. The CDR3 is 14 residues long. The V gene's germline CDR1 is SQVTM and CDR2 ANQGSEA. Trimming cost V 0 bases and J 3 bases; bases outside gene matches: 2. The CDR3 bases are TGCAGCGTTGAAGAGAGGACTAGCTACAATGAGCAGTTCTTC. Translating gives CSVEERTSYNEQFF.

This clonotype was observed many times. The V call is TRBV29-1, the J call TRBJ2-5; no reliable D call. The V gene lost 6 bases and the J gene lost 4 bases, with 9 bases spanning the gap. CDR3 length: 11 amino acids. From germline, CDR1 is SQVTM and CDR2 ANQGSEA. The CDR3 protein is CSVCAGETQYF. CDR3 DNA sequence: TGCAGCGTGTGTGCAGGAGAGACCCAGTACTTC.

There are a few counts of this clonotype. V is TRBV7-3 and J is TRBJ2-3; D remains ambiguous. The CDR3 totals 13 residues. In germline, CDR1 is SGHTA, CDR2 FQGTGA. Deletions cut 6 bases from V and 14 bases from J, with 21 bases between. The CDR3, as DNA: TGTGCCAGCAGTCCGGACCCCGGACCCCCCCCGTATTTT. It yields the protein CASSPDPGPPPYF.

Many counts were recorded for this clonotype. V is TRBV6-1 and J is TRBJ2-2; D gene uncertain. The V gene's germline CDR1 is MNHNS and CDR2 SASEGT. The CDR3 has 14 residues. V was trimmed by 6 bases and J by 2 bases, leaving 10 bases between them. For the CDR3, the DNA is TGTGCCAGCAGCCCCGGATTCAACACCGGGGAGCTGTTTTTT. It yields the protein CASSPGFNTGELFF.

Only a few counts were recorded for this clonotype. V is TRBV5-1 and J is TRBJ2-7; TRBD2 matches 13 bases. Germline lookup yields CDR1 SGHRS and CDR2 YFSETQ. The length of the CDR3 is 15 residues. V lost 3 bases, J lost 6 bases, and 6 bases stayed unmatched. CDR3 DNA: TGCGCCAGCAGCTCGGGGACTAGCGGGATGGGCGAGCAGTACTTC. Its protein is CASSSGTSGMGEQYF.

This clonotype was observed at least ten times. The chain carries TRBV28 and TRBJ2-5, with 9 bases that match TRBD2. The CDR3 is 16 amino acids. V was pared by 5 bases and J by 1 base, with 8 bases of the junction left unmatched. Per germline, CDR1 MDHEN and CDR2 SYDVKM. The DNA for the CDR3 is TGTGCCAGCAGTCCCGGTCTAGCGGGGTTCCAAGAGACCCAGTACTTC. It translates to CASSPGLAGFQETQYF.

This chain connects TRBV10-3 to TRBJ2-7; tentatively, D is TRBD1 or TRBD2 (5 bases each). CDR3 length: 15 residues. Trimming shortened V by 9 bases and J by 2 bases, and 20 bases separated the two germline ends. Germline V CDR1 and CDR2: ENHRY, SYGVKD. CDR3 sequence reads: CAIQREEGTPYEQYF. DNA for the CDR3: TGTGCCATTCAAAGGGAAGAGGGGACCCCCTACGAGCAGTACTTC.

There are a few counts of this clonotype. The CDR3 reads CATSRDSPRGGDTQYF. The CDR3 bases are TGTGCCACCAGCAGAGATTCCCCCAGGGGGGGAGATACGCAGTATTTT. This chain joins TRBV15 and TRBJ2-3; perhaps D is TRBD1 or TRBD2 (7 bases each). Trimming cost V 0 bases and J 5 bases, with 15 bases left between them. The V gene's germline CDR1 is LNHNV and CDR2 YYDKDF (reference sequence). The CDR3 has 16 amino acids. Looking up the rest from reference TRBV15 and TRBJ2-3 gives the full variable domain: DAMVIQNPRYQVTQFGKPVTLSCSQTLNHNVMYWYQQKSSQAPKLLFHYYDKDFNNEADTPDNFQSRRPNTSFCFLDIRSPGLGDTAMYLCATSRDSPRGGDTQYFGPGTRLTVL.

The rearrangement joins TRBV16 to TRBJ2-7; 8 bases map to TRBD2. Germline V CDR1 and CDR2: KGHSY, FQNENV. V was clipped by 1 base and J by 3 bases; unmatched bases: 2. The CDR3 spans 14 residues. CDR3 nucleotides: TGTGCCAGCAGCCAATTGGGACTAGACTACGAGCAGTACTTC. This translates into CASSQLGLDYEQYF.

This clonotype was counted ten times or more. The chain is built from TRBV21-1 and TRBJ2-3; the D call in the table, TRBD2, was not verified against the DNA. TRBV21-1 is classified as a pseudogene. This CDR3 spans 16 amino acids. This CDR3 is CASSKGASGTTDTQYF. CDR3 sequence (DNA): TGTGCCAGCAGCAAAGGGGCTAGCGGAACCACAGATACGCAGTATTTT.

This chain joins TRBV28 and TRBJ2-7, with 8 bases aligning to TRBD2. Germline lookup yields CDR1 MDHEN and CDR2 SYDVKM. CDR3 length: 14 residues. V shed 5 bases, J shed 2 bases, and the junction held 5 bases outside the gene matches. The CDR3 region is CASSRAGATYEQYF. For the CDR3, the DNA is TGTGCCAGCAGTAGAGCGGGAGCAACCTACGAGCAGTACTTC.

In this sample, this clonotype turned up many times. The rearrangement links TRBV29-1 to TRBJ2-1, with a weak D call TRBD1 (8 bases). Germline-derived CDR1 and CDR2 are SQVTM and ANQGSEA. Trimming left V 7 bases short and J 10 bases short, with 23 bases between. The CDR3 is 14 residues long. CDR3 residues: CSAGGGTTIAEQFF. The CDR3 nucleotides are TGCAGCGCAGGGGGCGGGACTACCATCGCGGAGCAGTTCTTC.

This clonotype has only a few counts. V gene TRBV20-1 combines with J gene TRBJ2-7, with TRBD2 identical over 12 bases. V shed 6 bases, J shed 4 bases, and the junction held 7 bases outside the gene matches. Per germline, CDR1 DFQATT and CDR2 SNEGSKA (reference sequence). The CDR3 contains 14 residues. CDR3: CSAEGGTSGYEQYF. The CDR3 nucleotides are TGCAGTGCAGAGGGAGGGACTAGCGGGTACGAGCAGTACTTC.

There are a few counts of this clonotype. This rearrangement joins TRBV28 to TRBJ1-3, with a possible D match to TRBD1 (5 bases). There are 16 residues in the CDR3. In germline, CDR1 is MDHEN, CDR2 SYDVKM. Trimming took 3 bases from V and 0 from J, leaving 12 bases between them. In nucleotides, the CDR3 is TGTGCCAGCAGTTTTCGGGACCGCGACTCTGGAAACACCATATATTTT. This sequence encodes CASSFRDRDSGNTIYF.

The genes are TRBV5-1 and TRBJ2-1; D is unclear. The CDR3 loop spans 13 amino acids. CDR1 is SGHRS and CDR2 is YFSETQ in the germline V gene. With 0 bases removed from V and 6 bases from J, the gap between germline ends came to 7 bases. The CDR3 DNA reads TGCGCCAGCAGCTTGGTTGCGACCAATGAGCAGTTCTTC. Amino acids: CASSLVATNEQFF.

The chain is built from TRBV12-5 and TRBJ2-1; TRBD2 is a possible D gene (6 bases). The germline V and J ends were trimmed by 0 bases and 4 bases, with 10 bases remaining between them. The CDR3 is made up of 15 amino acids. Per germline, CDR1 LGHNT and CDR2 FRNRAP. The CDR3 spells CASGLVLANYNEQFF. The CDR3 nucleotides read TGTGCTAGTGGTTTGGTACTAGCCAATTACAATGAGCAGTTCTTC.

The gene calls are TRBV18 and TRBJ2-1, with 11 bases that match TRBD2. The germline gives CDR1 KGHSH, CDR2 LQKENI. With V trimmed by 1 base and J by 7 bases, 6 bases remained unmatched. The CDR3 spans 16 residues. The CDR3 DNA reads TGTGCCAGCTCACCACGACTAGCGGGGCGTGTGAATGAGCAGTTCTTC. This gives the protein CASSPRLAGRVNEQFF.

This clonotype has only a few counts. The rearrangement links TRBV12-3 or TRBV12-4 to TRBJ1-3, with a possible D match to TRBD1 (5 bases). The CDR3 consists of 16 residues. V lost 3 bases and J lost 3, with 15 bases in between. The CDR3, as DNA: TGTGCCAGCAGTTTTGCGGCCGGGGGTCTTGGAAACACCATATATTTT. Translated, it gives CASSFAAGGLGNTIYF.

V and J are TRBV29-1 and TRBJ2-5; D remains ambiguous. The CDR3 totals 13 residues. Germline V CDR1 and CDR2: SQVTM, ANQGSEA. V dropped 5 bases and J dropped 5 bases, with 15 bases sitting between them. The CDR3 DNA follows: TGCAGCGTTCCCGCGGAGAATGGCGAGACCCAGTACTTC. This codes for CSVPAENGETQYF.

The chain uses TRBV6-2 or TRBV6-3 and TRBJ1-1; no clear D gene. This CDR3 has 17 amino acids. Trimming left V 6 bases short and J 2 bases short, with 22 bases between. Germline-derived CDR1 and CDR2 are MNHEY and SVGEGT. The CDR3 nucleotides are TGTGCCAGCAGCTCCCCGGGCACCCGACGTACAAACACTGAAGCTTTCTTT. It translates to CASSSPGTRRTNTEAFF.

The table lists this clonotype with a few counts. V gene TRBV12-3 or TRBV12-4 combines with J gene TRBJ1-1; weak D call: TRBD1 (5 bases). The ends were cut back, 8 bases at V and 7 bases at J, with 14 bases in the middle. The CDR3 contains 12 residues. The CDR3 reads CASSRQGREAFF. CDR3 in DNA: TGTGCCAGCTCCCGCCAGGGACGTGAAGCTTTCTTT.

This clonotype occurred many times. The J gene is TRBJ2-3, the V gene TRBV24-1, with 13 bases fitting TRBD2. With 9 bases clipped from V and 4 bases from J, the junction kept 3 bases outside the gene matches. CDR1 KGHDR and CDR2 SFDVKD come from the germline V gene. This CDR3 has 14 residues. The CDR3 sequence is CATGLAGAPDTQYF. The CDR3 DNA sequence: TGTGCCACCGGACTAGCGGGAGCCCCAGATACGCAGTATTTT.

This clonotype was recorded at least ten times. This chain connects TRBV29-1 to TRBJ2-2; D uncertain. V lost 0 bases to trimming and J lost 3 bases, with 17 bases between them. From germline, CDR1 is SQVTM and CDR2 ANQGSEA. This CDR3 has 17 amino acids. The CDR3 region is CSVEDRQDAPDTGELFF. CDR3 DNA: TGCAGCGTTGAAGATCGTCAGGACGCCCCAGACACCGGGGAGCTGTTTTTT.

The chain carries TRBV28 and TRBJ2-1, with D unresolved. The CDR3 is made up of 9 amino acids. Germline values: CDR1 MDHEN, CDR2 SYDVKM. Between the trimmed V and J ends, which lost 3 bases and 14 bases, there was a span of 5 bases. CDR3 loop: CASSFNEFF. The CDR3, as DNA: TGTGCCAGCAGTTTTAATGAGTTCTTC.

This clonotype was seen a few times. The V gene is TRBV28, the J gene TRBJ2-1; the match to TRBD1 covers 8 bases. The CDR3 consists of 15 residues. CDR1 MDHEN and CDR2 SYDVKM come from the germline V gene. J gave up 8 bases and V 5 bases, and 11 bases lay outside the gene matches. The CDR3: CASSPIGQGSHEQFF. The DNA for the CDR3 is TGTGCCAGCAGTCCTATAGGACAGGGAAGCCATGAGCAGTTCTTC.

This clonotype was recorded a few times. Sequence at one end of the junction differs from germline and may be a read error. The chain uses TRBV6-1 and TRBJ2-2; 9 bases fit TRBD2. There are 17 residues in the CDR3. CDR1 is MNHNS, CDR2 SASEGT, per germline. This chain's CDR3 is CASRLTGGLANTGELFF. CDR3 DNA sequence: TGTGCCAGCAGGCTGACGGGTGGACTAGCGAATACCGGGGAGCTGTTTTTT.